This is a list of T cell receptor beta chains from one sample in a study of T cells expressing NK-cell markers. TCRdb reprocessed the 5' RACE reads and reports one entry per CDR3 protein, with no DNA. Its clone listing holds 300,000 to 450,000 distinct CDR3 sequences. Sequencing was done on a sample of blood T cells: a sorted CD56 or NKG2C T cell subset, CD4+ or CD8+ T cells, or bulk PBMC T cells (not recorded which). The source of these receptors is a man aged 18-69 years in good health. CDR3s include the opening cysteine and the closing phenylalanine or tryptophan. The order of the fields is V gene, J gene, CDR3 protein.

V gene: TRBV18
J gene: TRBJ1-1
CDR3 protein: CASSPTGSGGTEAFF

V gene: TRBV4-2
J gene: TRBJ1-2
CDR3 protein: CASSQGQGEENGYTF

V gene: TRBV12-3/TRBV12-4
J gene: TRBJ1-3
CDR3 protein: CASSFAGTGVGNTIYF

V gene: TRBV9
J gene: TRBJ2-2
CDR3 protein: CASSTRTGLSSGELFF

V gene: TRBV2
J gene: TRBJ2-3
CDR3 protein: CASRPQGRDTQYF

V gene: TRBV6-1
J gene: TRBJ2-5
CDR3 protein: CASSEFAYQAGGTETQYF

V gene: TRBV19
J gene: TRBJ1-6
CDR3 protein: CASTSRSNSPLHF

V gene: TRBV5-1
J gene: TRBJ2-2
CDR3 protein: CASSPGRTGTNTGELFF

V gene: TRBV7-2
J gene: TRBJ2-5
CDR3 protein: CASSFGSSGETQYF

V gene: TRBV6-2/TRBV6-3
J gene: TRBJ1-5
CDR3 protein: CASSYTATGALSGNQPQHF

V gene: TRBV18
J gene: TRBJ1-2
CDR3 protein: CASSPSGRSWVYGYTF

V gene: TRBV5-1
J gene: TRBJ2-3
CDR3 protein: CASSLGRGGRISTDTQYF

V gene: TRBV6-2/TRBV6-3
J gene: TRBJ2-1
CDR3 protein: CASSYLYRDPRGSSYNEQFF

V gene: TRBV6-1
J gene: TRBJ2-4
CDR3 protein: CASGPDRVINIQYF

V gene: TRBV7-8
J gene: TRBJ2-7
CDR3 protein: CASSPRGGSSRHEQYF

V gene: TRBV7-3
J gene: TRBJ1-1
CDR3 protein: CASSLTGTGFGLNTEAFF

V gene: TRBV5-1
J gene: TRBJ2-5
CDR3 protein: CASSLVEGRETQYF

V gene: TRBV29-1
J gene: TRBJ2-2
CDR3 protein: CSVFRLATGELFF

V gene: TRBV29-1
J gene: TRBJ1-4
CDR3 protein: CSVLRTGKVNEKLFF

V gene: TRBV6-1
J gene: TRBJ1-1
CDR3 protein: CASHRALGTEAFF

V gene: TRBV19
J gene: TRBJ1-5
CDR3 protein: CASRSQGARNQPQHF

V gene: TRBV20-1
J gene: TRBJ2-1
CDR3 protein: CSANKDNRLESSFF

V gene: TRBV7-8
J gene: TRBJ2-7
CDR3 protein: CASSSSTGRLVEQYF

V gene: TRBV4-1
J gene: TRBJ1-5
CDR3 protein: CASRPVPGQGGQPQHF

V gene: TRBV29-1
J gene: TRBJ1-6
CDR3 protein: CSVSEDYLGSPLHF

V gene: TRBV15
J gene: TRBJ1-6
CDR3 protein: CATSRGTGGQPLHF

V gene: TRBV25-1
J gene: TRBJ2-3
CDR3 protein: CASSEGGPGTDTQYF

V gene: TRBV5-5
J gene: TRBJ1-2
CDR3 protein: CASSYLGGANYGYTF

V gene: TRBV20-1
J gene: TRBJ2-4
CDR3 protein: CSARNLVGTGGGSGPKNIQYF

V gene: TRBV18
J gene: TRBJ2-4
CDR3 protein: CASSPLQGAAKNIQYF

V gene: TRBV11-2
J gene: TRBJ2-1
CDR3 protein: CASSSTTSGGANEQFF

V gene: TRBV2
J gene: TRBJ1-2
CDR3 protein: CASRTGVLNYGYTF

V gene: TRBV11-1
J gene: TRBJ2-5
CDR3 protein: CASSGLAVETQYF

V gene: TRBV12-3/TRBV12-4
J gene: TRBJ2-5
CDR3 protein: CASSPRTGGREGTQYF

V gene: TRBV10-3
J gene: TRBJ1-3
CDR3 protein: CAILGGRTGNTIYF

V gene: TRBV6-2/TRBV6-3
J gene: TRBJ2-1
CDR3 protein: CASSSPLTLNNEQFF

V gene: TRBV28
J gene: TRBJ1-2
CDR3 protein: CASRPTGPYYGYTF

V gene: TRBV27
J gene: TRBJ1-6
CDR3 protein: CASTKDRGSYNSPLHF

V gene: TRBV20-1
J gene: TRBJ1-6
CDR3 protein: CSATRVPYNSPLHF

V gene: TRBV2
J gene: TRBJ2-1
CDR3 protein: CASSALLGQSYNEQFF

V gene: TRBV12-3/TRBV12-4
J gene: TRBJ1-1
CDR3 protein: CAIGGEGFTEAFF

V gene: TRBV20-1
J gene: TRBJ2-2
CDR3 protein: CSAKGLTGTGELFF

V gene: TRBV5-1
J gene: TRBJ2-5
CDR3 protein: CASSGSQGKETQYF

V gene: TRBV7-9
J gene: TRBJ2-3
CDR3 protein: CASSLAGATDTQYF

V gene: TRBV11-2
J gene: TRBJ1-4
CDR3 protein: CASSLQAKNEKLFF

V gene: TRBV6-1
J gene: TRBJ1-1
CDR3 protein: CASSERPTGVVAFF

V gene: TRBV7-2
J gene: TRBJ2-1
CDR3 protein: CASSLRAELEQFF

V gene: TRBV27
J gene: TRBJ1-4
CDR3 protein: CASKWGGAAGEKLFF

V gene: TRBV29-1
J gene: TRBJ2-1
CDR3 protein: CSVVRGFSYNEQFF